In its sample, the clone carrying this T cell receptor beta chain was seen once. The antigen remains unidentified. The data belong to a study of graft-versus-host responses after intestinal transplantation. On the study more broadly: Recipients uniformly received anti-thymocyte globulin induction, followed by tacrolimus and steroids for three to four years.

This CDR3 is built from 12 residues. Trimming took off 6 bases at V and 3 bases at J, with 9 bases between the two ends. Per germline, CDR1 KGHSH and CDR2 LQKENI. Some clones are missing from TCRdb's copy, which holds only in-frame ones; the method was immunoSEQ multiplex PCR. This table has tens of thousands of clones, about nine tenths appearing once. The sample in question was unstimulated CD4+ T cells sorted from spleen or lymph node cells, obtained before intestinal transplant. The receptor was derived from a human donor who received an intestinal transplant. This chain connects TRBV18 to TRBJ2-7; TRBD2 might be the D (5 bases). CDR3 loop: CASSLANYEQYF. The CDR3, as DNA: TGTGCCAGCTCGCTAGCCAACTACGAGCAGTACTTC.